The 8 T cell receptor beta chains below come from one sample, sequenced in a study of blood T cell repertoires in COVID-19. Assay used: immunoSEQ multiplex PCR; TCRdb lists only in-frame clones, some missing. In the table there are 90,000 to 150,000 clones, 87% of which are singletons. Sample: peripheral blood. These receptors were taken from a woman between 45 and 65 years old with acute or convalescent COVID-19.

The rearrangement uses TRBV5-4 and TRBJ2-5, with 16 bases aligning to TRBD2. The CDR3 is 17 amino acids. Germline CDR1 and CDR2: SGHNT and YYREEE (reference sequence). V trimming: 4 bases; J trimming: 0 bases; junction bases outside the gene matches: 3. CDR3 sequence reads: CASSAGLAGGNQETQYF. The CDR3 DNA sequence: TGTGCCAGCAGCGCGGGACTAGCGGGGGGGAACCAAGAGACCCAGTACTTC.

J is TRBJ2-2 and V is TRBV19; the match to TRBD1 covers 9 bases. V was pared by 3 bases and J by 7 bases, with 6 bases of the junction left unmatched. This CDR3 region has 15 residues. Germline-derived CDR1 and CDR2 are LNHDA and SQIVND (reference sequence). The CDR3 DNA follows: TGTGCCAGTAGTATCGCGGGACAGGGTAGCGGGGAGCTGTTTTTT. The encoded protein is CASSIAGQGSGELFF.

J is TRBJ2-7 and V is TRBV5-1; D remains unclear. The CDR3 runs 12 residues. Trimming removed 4 bases at V and 4 bases at J, with 9 bases between. The germline V gene has CDR1 SGHRS and CDR2 YFSETQ. This CDR3 reads CASSASGYEQYF. The CDR3 DNA follows: TGCGCCAGCAGCGCGTCCGGTTACGAGCAGTACTTC.

This chain connects TRBV5-1 to TRBJ2-7, with D tentatively TRBD1 (5 bases). The CDR3 consists of 14 residues. Germline V lookup: CDR1 SGHRS, CDR2 YFSETQ. V was cut by 3 bases and J by 6 bases, with 16 bases left in between. In nucleotides, the CDR3 is TGCGCCAGCAGCTCGATCAGGGATGGAAGCGAGCAGTACTTC. Translating it yields CASSSIRDGSEQYF.

The V gene is TRBV18, the J gene TRBJ1-4; 8 nucleotides align to TRBD1. The V gene's germline CDR1 is KGHSH and CDR2 LQKENI. V shed 3 bases and J 6 bases; nucleotides not matched to a gene: 6. The CDR3 runs 15 residues. CDR3 region: CASSPPGQADEKLFF. CDR3 nucleotides: TGTGCCAGCTCACCTCCGGGACAGGCTGATGAAAAACTGTTTTTT. Full variable domain (outside the CDR3, taken from reference TRBV18 and TRBJ1-4): NAGVMQNPRHLVRRRGQEARLRCSPMKGHSHVYWYRQLPEEGLKFMVYLQKENIIDESGMPKERFSAEFPKEGPSILRIQQVVRGDSAAYFCASSPPGQADEKLFFGSGTQLSVL.

This clone was observed a single time. J is TRBJ2-3 and V is TRBV3-1 (or the pseudogene TRBV3-2); TRBD1 matches at 8 bases. Germline V lookup: CDR1 LGHDT, CDR2 YNNKEL (reference sequence). After removal of 4 bases from V and 6 bases from J, the junction contained 6 bases not matched to a gene. The CDR3 has 14 amino acids. The CDR3 DNA is TGTGCCAGCAGCCCCCGACAGGGGTCCGATACGCAGTATTTT. Protein product: CASSPRQGSDTQYF.

This clone was detected only a few times. The J gene is TRBJ2-1, the V gene TRBV7-2; the match to TRBD2 covers 7 bases. Per germline, CDR1 SGHTA and CDR2 FQGNSA. The CDR3 loop spans 14 amino acids. J gave up 7 bases and V 3 bases, and 6 bases lay outside the gene matches. The CDR3 region is CASSFPGGRNEQFF. DNA of the CDR3: TGTGCCAGCAGCTTTCCGGGAGGAAGAAATGAGCAGTTCTTC.

This clone occurred once. The rearrangement uses TRBV7-2 and TRBJ2-3; 12 bases map to TRBD2. The V gene end was trimmed by 4 bases and the J gene end by 4 bases; junction bases not matched to a gene: 3. CDR3 length: 15 amino acids. Germline lookup yields CDR1 SGHTA and CDR2 FQGNSA. The CDR3 DNA follows: TGTGCCAGCAGCTCTAGCGGGGGGGTCCCAGATACGCAGTATTTT. Protein product: CASSSSGGVPDTQYF.